The rows below give T cell receptor beta chains drawn from one sample of a study of blood T cell repertoires in COVID-19. Measured with immunoSEQ multiplex PCR; TCRdb has only the in-frame clones, and not every one. The table has around 360,000 clones, around 87% seen once. Sequencing input: peripheral blood. Receptors were obtained from a woman in her twenties or thirties with COVID-19, enrolled during active disease. Both conserved end residues are part of each CDR3. The D gene is left open where the match is weak. The size of a clone is reported for some rows only, either as once, few or many, or as a class for expanded clones.

j_call clone_size d_call v_call cdr3_aa cdr3_nt
TRBJ2-7 - - TRBV3-1/TRBV3-2 CASSQVVSKQGRSYEQYF TGTGCCAGCAGCCAAGTTGTATCCAAACAGGGGAGGTCCTACGAGCAGTACTTC
TRBJ1-5 - TRBD1 TRBV19 CATRRDRGSMSNQPQHF TGTGCCACCCGGAGGGACAGGGGGTCTATGAGCAATCAGCCCCAGCATTTT
TRBJ1-5 - - TRBV18 CASSPTGPNQPQHF TGTGCCAGCTCACCTACAGGACCCAATCAGCCCCAGCATTTT
TRBJ2-1 - TRBD1 TRBV5-1 CASSFGTGRANEQFF TGCGCCAGCAGCTTCGGGACAGGGAGGGCCAATGAGCAGTTCTTC
TRBJ1-1 - - TRBV19 CASSSDRRRTEAFF TGTGCCAGTAGTTCGGACAGACGTCGCACTGAAGCTTTCTTT
TRBJ2-1 - TRBD1 TRBV11-3 CASSAPGGLFNEQFF TGTGCCAGCAGCGCTCCAGGGGGCCTGTTTAATGAGCAGTTCTTC
TRBJ1-5 - TRBD1 TRBV28 CASIETGVRYQPQHF TGTGCCAGCATCGAGACAGGGGTTCGCTATCAGCCCCAGCATTTT
TRBJ2-1 - TRBD2 TRBV10-2 CASSPLAGNSYNEQFF TGCGCCAGCAGTCCACTAGCGGGAAACTCCTACAATGAGCAGTTCTTC
TRBJ2-2 - TRBD1 TRBV4-1 CASSPGTGGTGELFF TGCGCCAGCAGCCCGGGGACAGGGGGCACCGGGGAGCTGTTTTTT
TRBJ2-1 once TRBD2 TRBV5-1 CASSPTLAGVYNEQFF TGCGCCAGCAGTCCAACCTTAGCGGGAGTTTACAATGAGCAGTTCTTC
TRBJ2-1 - - TRBV29-1 CSPSLVGGIQGAVNNEQFF TGCAGCCCCTCGCTGGTGGGGGGGATTCAGGGGGCAGTAAACAATGAGCAGTTCTTC
TRBJ2-7 - TRBD2 TRBV5-1 CASSLVAGGGGEQYF TGCGCCAGCAGCTTGGTGGCGGGGGGAGGGGGCGAGCAGTACTTC
TRBJ1-1 once TRBD1 TRBV10-1 CASSVGTGTEAFF TGCGCCAGCAGTGTTGGGACAGGCACTGAAGCTTTCTTT
TRBJ2-3 - - TRBV11-2 CASSLERGVSGSTDTQYF TGTGCCAGCAGCTTAGAGAGGGGGGTTAGCGGGAGCACAGATACGCAGTATTTT
TRBJ2-7 - - TRBV28 CASSRAHYEQYF TGTGCCAGCAGCAGGGCCCACTACGAGCAGTACTTC
TRBJ2-3 - - TRBV12-3/TRBV12-4 CASSLVRLDTQYF TGTGCCAGCAGTCTCGTACGACTGGATACGCAGTATTTT
TRBJ2-7 - TRBD2 TRBV5-1 CASSRTSGSYYEQYF TGCGCCAGCAGCCGTACTAGCGGGAGCTACTACGAGCAGTACTTC
TRBJ2-1 - TRBD2 TRBV7-9 CASSSFSGSSYNEQFF TGTGCCAGCAGCTCCTTTAGCGGGAGCTCCTACAATGAGCAGTTCTTC
TRBJ1-4 - - TRBV30 CAWSQGTSNEKLFF TGTGCCTGGAGCCAGGGGACCTCTAATGAAAAACTGTTTTTT
TRBJ2-7 many TRBD2 TRBV28 CASSRTGGRYEQYF TGTGCCAGCAGCCGAACGGGGGGACGCTACGAGCAGTACTTC
TRBJ1-5 - - TRBV29-1 CSGSQGGGQPQHF TGCAGCGGATCACAGGGAGGGGGTCAGCCCCAGCATTTT
TRBJ2-7 - TRBD1 TRBV2 CASCPRTGTFYEQYF TGTGCCAGCTGCCCCAGGACAGGGACTTTCTACGAGCAGTACTTC
TRBJ2-1 - - TRBV5-8 CASSYRDFRYNEQFF TGTGCCAGCAGCTACCGGGACTTCCGTTACAATGAGCAGTTCTTC
TRBJ2-5 - - TRBV28 CASSLLGAVSQETQYF TGTGCCAGCAGTTTATTGGGGGCGGTTTCTCAAGAGACCCAGTACTTC
TRBJ1-2 - TRBD1 TRBV28 CASSLEGQGSSIFGYTF TGTGCCAGCAGTTTAGAGGGACAGGGAAGCTCTATTTTTGGCTACACCTTC
TRBJ2-3 - - TRBV11-1 CASSYGQSTDTQYF TGTGCCAGCAGCTACGGACAGAGCACAGATACGCAGTATTTT
TRBJ1-2 - - TRBV2 CASSLQGNGYTF TGTGCCAGCAGTTTACAGGGTAATGGCTACACCTTC
TRBJ2-1 - - TRBV24-1 CATSGFLRDSLLDEQFF TGTGCCACCAGTGGCTTCCTCCGGGACTCCCTACTTGATGAGCAGTTCTTC
TRBJ1-6 - TRBD1 TRBV27 CASSYADRGSSPLHF TGTGCCAGCAGCTACGCTGACAGGGGATCCTCACCCCTCCACTTT
TRBJ1-4 - TRBD1 TRBV4-1 CASSQDPRQGLDATNEKLFF TGCGCCAGCAGCCAAGACCCCCGACAGGGGTTGGATGCAACTAATGAAAAACTGTTTTTT
TRBJ2-7 - TRBD1 TRBV4-3 CASSQDRDRDEQYF TGCGCCAGCAGCCAAGATAGGGACAGGGACGAGCAGTACTTC
TRBJ2-1 - TRBD2 TRBV5-1 CASSFLAGVRNEQFF TGCGCCAGCAGCTTCCTAGCGGGGGTAAGAAATGAGCAGTTCTTC
TRBJ2-5 - - TRBV18 CASSPLSETQYF TGTGCCAGCTCACCACTTTCGGAGACCCAGTACTTC
TRBJ2-7 - TRBD2 TRBV7-2 CASSFSGRAHYEQYF TGTGCCAGCAGCTTTAGCGGGAGGGCCCACTACGAGCAGTACTTC
TRBJ2-2 - TRBD2 TRBV5-1 CASSQTSGNAGELFF TGCGCCAGCAGCCAGACTAGCGGGAATGCCGGGGAGCTGTTTTTT
TRBJ1-3 once TRBD1 TRBV5-1 CASSLGGTGVSGNTIYF TGCGCCAGCAGCTTGGGAGGGACAGGGGTATCTGGAAACACCATATATTTT
TRBJ2-5 - TRBD1 TRBV6-1 CASSDHPGTGGLQETQYF TGTGCCAGCAGTGACCACCCCGGGACAGGGGGTTTGCAAGAGACCCAGTACTTC
TRBJ1-5 - - TRBV28 CASSQGGGNQPQHF TGTGCCAGCAGCCAAGGGGGGGGCAATCAGCCCCAGCATTTT
TRBJ1-6 - TRBD1 TRBV5-6 CASSRGGGESPLHF TGTGCCAGCAGCCGAGGAGGGGGCGAATCACCCCTCCACTTT
TRBJ2-6 few - TRBV11-3 CASSSGSGANVLTF TGTGCCAGCAGCTCAGGGTCTGGGGCCAACGTCCTGACTTTC